These 20 T cell receptor beta chains share one sample of origin, sequenced in a study of shared clonotypes between healthy human individuals. The repertoire was sequenced with immunoSEQ multiplex PCR; TCRdb's copy has only in-frame clones and lacks some. The table has some 2.4 million clones, roughly 93% seen once; the top ten hold approximately 0.36%. The sequenced material came from naive CD4+ T cells from PBMCs. As for subset: CD45RA+ positively selected. The receptors come from a man between 18 and 35 years old in good health. Some clones in this sample may be carry-over from other donors' samples.

The chain carries TRBV7-9 and TRBJ2-2; D gene ambiguous. V lost 2 bases and J lost 6, with 7 bases in between. The CDR3 sequence is 13 residues long. The germline V gene has CDR1 SEHNR and CDR2 FQNEAQ (reference sequence). The CDR3 region is CASSLLSPGELFF. DNA for the CDR3: TGTGCCAGCAGCTTACTATCCCCCGGGGAGCTGTTTTTT.

This clone was seen a single time. The chain uses TRBV5-6 and TRBJ2-3, with D possibly being TRBD1 or TRBD2 (5 bases each). V lost 4 bases and J lost 1, with 13 bases in between. CDR3 length: 15 amino acids. Germline V lookup: CDR1 SGHDT, CDR2 YYEEEE. CDR3 sequence (DNA): TGTGCCAGCAGCCTCCGTACGGGGCGCACAGATACGCAGTATTTT. The encoded protein is CASSLRTGRTDTQYF.

The V gene is TRBV6-5, the J gene TRBJ2-7; D might be TRBD2 (6 bases). The CDR3 totals 12 residues. The V gene's germline CDR1 is MNHEY and CDR2 SVGAGI. V was trimmed by 6 bases and J by 6 bases, leaving 12 bases between them. The CDR3 loop is CASRRPGGEQYF. In DNA form, the CDR3 reads TGTGCCAGCAGAAGACCCGGGGGCGAGCAGTACTTC.

The chain couples TRBV14 to TRBJ2-7; 7 bases match TRBD1. The germline CDR1 and CDR2 sequences are SGHDN and FVKESK. The CDR3 spans 15 residues. V was clipped by 4 bases and J by 0 bases; unmatched bases: 6. This CDR3 is CASSLMTGSSYEQYF. DNA of the CDR3: TGTGCCAGCAGCCTAATGACAGGGTCCTCCTACGAGCAGTACTTC. Using reference TRBV14 and TRBJ2-7 for the parts outside the CDR3, the full variable domain is EAGVTQFPSHSVIEKGQTVTLRCDPISGHDNLYWYRRVMGKEIKFLLHFVKESKQDESGMPNNRFLAERTGGTYSTLKVQPAELEDSGVYFCASSLMTGSSYEQYFGPGTRLTVT.

This chain links TRBV7-6 with TRBJ1-3; tentatively, D is TRBD1 (6 bases). Germline V gives CDR1 SGHVS, CDR2 FNYEAQ. V was shortened by 1 base and J by 3 bases, with 7 bases between the two germline ends. This CDR3 has 14 residues. CDR3 sequence (DNA): TGTGCCAGCAGCTTAGAGGGGGGTGGAAACACCATATATTTT. Translating gives CASSLEGGGNTIYF.

The chain employs TRBV4-3 and TRBJ2-7, with a possible D match to TRBD2 (6 bases). CDR3 length: 16 residues. Germline-derived CDR1 and CDR2 are LGHNA and YSLEER. V was cut by 1 base and J by 0 bases, with 13 bases left in between. CDR3 region: CASSQVRSGVSYEQYF. DNA for the CDR3: TGCGCCAGCAGCCAAGTTAGGTCGGGGGTCTCCTACGAGCAGTACTTC.

J is TRBJ2-6 and V is TRBV27; no firm D call. CDR1 and CDR2 from the germline V gene are MNHEY and SMNVEV (reference sequence). This CDR3 has 13 residues. Trimming took off 1 base at V and 5 bases at J, with 3 bases between the two ends. The CDR3 DNA follows: TGTGCCAGCAGTTTATTATGGGCCAACGTCCTGACTTTC. Amino acid sequence: CASSLLWANVLTF.

This clone was counted a single time. This chain links TRBV7-2 with TRBJ1-5, with D uncertain. This CDR3 spans 12 amino acids. Germline V lookup: CDR1 SGHTA, CDR2 FQGNSA. Trimming cost V 4 bases and J 6 bases, with 7 bases left between them. CDR3 DNA: TGTGCCAGCAGCTCTTCAATTCAGCCCCAGCATTTT. Amino acid sequence: CASSSSIQPQHF.

The chain has TRBV4-2 and TRBJ1-1; no reliable D call. CDR3 length equals 12 residues. Trimming took off 4 bases at V and 10 bases at J, with 13 bases between the two ends. Germline V gene data show CDR1 as LGHNA and CDR2 as YNFKEQ. CDR3 protein: CASSRTTGVAFF. CDR3 in DNA: TGTGCCAGCAGCCGAACGACGGGAGTAGCTTTCTTT.

The chain carries TRBV5-1 and TRBJ1-5, with D possibly being TRBD1 (5 bases). This CDR3 comprises 15 residues. The V gene's germline CDR1 is SGHRS and CDR2 YFSETQ. The V end lost 1 base, the J end lost 1 base, and 9 bases lay between the germline ends. The CDR3 DNA reads as TGCGCCAGCAGCTTGACAGGTTTAAGCAATCAGCCCCAGCATTTT. Amino acids: CASSLTGLSNQPQHF.

This chain joins TRBV30 and TRBJ2-6, with D unresolved. Germline loops: CDR1 GTSNPN, CDR2 SVGIG (reference sequence). Trimming left V 2 bases short and J 1 base short, with 6 bases between. The CDR3 runs to 14 residues. CDR3 nucleotide sequence: TGTGCCTGGAGTCAGAGTTCTGGGGCCAACGTCCTGACTTTC. It translates to CAWSQSSGANVLTF.

V usage is TRBV2 and J usage is TRBJ2-5, with TRBD1 as a possible D gene (6 bases). From germline, CDR1 is SNHLY and CDR2 FYNNEI. This CDR3 comprises 13 residues. The CDR3 loop reads CASQSERGETQYF. The CDR3 DNA follows: TGTGCTAGCCAGTCGGAGAGGGGGGAGACCCAGTACTTC.

V is TRBV14 and J is TRBJ2-1; 7 positions agree with TRBD2. V trimming: 8 bases; J trimming: 0 bases; junction bases outside the gene matches: 7. This CDR3 comprises 15 residues. Germline V CDR1 and CDR2: SGHDN, FVKESK. CDR3 nucleotide sequence: TGTGCCAGCGGGAAAGGACTAGGCTCCTACAATGAGCAGTTCTTC. Translation: CASGKGLGSYNEQFF.

This sequence joins TRBV7-9 and TRBJ2-1; 10 bases agree with TRBD2. Unmatched junction bases numbered 11, after V lost 2 bases and J lost 7 bases. CDR1 is SEHNR, CDR2 FQNEAQ, per germline (reference sequence). CDR3 length equals 17 residues. CDR3 amino acids: CASSLNRLAGAGNEQFF. Written as DNA, the CDR3 is TGTGCCAGCAGCTTAAACCGGCTAGCGGGAGCGGGGAATGAGCAGTTCTTC.

The chain uses TRBV7-2 and TRBJ1-2; D is unclear. The germline gives CDR1 SGHTA, CDR2 FQGNSA. V was pared by 5 bases and J by 3 bases, with 16 bases between. The CDR3 is 15 amino acids. The CDR3 loop is CASSRQRTSYYGYTF. The CDR3 DNA is TGTGCCAGCAGCCGCCAAAGGACCTCCTACTATGGCTACACCTTC. Full variable domain (rest looked up from reference TRBV7-2 and TRBJ1-2): GAGVSQSPSNKVTEKGKDVELRCDPISGHTALYWYRQSLGQGLEFLIYFQGNSAPDKSGLPSDRFSAERTGGSVSTLTIQRTQQEDSAVYLCASSRQRTSYYGYTFGSGTRLTVV.

This clone was seen only once. The chain is built from TRBV19 and TRBJ1-1; unclear D gene. Trimming pared 8 bases from V and 5 bases from J, leaving 15 bases between. The CDR3 is made up of 13 amino acids. The germline V gene has CDR1 LNHDA and CDR2 SQIVND (reference sequence). The CDR3 spells CASEGGVLTEAFF. CDR3 in DNA: TGTGCCAGTGAGGGTGGCGTTCTGACTGAAGCTTTCTTT. Using reference TRBV19 and TRBJ1-1 for the parts outside the CDR3, the full variable domain is DGGITQSPKYLFRKEGQNVTLSCEQNLNHDAMYWYRQDPGQGLRLIYYSQIVNDFQKGDIAEGYSVSREKKESFPLTVTSAQKNPTAFYLCASEGGVLTEAFFGQGTRLTVV.

This rearrangement joins TRBV2 to TRBJ1-1; perhaps TRBD1 as D (6 bases). The V end was cut by 2 bases, the J end by 4 bases, with 11 bases between. CDR1 and CDR2 from the germline V gene are SNHLY and FYNNEI. CDR3 length: 14 amino acids. CDR3: CASSEHGGLTEAFF. For the CDR3, the DNA is TGTGCCAGCAGTGAACATGGGGGGCTCACTGAAGCTTTCTTT.

This rearrangement joins TRBV14 to TRBJ1-1; D remains ambiguous. V was trimmed by 7 bases and J by 0 bases, leaving 15 bases between them. The CDR3 length is 15 residues. CDR1 SGHDN and CDR2 FVKESK come from the germline V gene. CDR3 sequence reads: CASTLQQSLNTEAFF. The CDR3 nucleotides are TGTGCCAGCACCCTCCAACAGAGCTTGAACACTGAAGCTTTCTTT.

The rearrangement uses TRBV6-1 and TRBJ1-2; no firm D call. Germline loops: CDR1 MNHNS, CDR2 SASEGT. This CDR3 contains 12 residues. Trimming shortened V by 8 bases and J by 3 bases, and 10 bases separated the two germline ends. Here the CDR3 DNA reads TGTGCCAGCGACGGGATAGACTATGGCTACACCTTC. This sequence encodes CASDGIDYGYTF.

The chain couples TRBV6-1 to TRBJ1-3, with 7 bases fitting TRBD1. The CDR3 extends over 14 amino acids. The germline CDR1 and CDR2 sequences are MNHNS and SASEGT. V shed 5 bases and J 4 bases; nucleotides not matched to a gene: 5. This chain's CDR3 is CASSLTGLGNTIYF. For the CDR3, the DNA is TGTGCCAGCAGTTTGACAGGGTTGGGAAACACCATATATTTT.